Here is one T cell receptor (beta chain) with its context. The V gene's germline CDR1 is MNHEY and CDR2 SVGAGI. Trimming stripped 7 bases from V and 13 bases from J, with 20 bases between. The CDR3 extends over 14 amino acids. Original processing methods: Estimation of nucleated cell counts was performed using reference gene primer amplification. This table comes from immunoSEQ multiplex PCR, and its TCRdb copy is limited to in-frame clones, with some not included. The V and J calls and clone size were taken over from that table, and D and trimming were inferred from the DNA. The table lists roughly 56,000 clones, roughly 84% of them singletons, with under 8.5% in the top ten. These data originate in a study of blood T cell repertoires in COVID-19. About the research overall: Acute-phase and convalescent COVID-19 samples originated in the United States, Italy and Spain. From T cells, B-cell-depleted T cells, or PBMCs came the material, which was cDNA or gDNA.

Sequencing was performed on peripheral blood. The rearrangement uses TRBV6-5 and TRBJ1-6; D is perhaps TRBD1 (5 bases). This receptor was obtained from a man over 45 with active COVID-19. DNA for the CDR3: TGTGCCAGCACCGAACGGACACCCCAATTCCCCCTCCACTTT. It yields the protein CASTERTPQFPLHF.